The rows below give T cell receptor beta chains drawn from one sample of a study of PD-1 blockade in mismatch repair-deficient tumors. Method: immunoSEQ multiplex PCR; TCRdb's copy keeps in-frame clones and lacks some. The sample yields 20,000 to 25,000 clones, approximately 84% seen once. The sample consisted of peripheral blood, taken 2 weeks after starting pembrolizumab. These receptors were collected from an adult with mismatch repair-deficient cancer. Each CDR3 is given with its conserved first and last residue. A D gene is named only where the DNA matches it firmly.

cdr3_aa: CASSQGRFTDTQYF; j_call: TRBJ2-3; v_call: TRBV6-5; d_call: -
cdr3_aa: CASSPALLAGRNEQFF; j_call: TRBJ2-1; v_call: TRBV18; d_call: -
cdr3_aa: CSVENYQPAVREQFF; j_call: TRBJ2-1; v_call: TRBV29-1; d_call: -
cdr3_aa: CASSLAQGRAYWHLVF; j_call: TRBJ2-1; v_call: TRBV7-2; d_call: -
cdr3_aa: CASSSRDGVNYGYTF; j_call: TRBJ1-2; v_call: TRBV28; d_call: -
cdr3_aa: CASSQGAAEYEQYF; j_call: TRBJ2-7; v_call: TRBV4-2; d_call: -
cdr3_aa: CASSPTAGTYEQYF; j_call: TRBJ2-7; v_call: TRBV5-5; d_call: -
cdr3_aa: CASSSGTGGDEQYF; j_call: TRBJ2-7; v_call: TRBV2; d_call: TRBD1
cdr3_aa: CASNTQGALSQPQHF; j_call: TRBJ1-5; v_call: TRBV19; d_call: TRBD1
cdr3_aa: CASRWGGLNTEAFF; j_call: TRBJ1-1; v_call: TRBV19; d_call: -
cdr3_aa: CASTKLGGSSYEQYF; j_call: TRBJ2-7; v_call: TRBV10-2; d_call: TRBD2